This record concerns one TCR beta chain sequence. What it binds is not known. The data were taken from a study of T cell responses to AZD1222 COVID-19 vaccine. Produced via immunoSEQ multiplex PCR; TCRdb's table is partial and in-frame only. Among roughly 200,000 clones, around nine tenths were seen once, and the ten largest hold 3.6%. General study points: Only 5 to 7 AZD1222 recipients were seropositive at baseline.

The sequenced sample was peripheral blood, obtained 28 days after the second dose of the MenACWY control vaccine. This TCR came from an adult who received the MenACWY meningococcal vaccine as a control.

The CDR3 loop is CASSLVAGKVTNIQYF. In nucleotides, the CDR3 is TGTGCCAGCAGCTTAGTGGCAGGGAAAGTTACAAACATTCAGTACTTC. The chain is built from TRBV7-8 and TRBJ2-4, with D perhaps TRBD1 (5 bases). V dropped 1 base and J dropped 6 bases, with 16 bases sitting between them. The germline V gene has CDR1 SGHVS and CDR2 FQNEAQ. This CDR3 is built from 16 residues.